The T cell receptor beta chain described here comes from a study of T cell responses to AZD1222 COVID-19 vaccine. Points from the study as a whole: Along spike, vaccine-associated CD4 TCRs were found throughout, with dominance at 160-218 and 743-854.

Here immunoSEQ multiplex PCR was the method, and the copy in TCRdb shows in-frame clones only, minus some. The sample carries 100,000 to 140,000 clones, about 93% recorded once. The V segment lost 0 bases and the J segment 5 bases; nucleotides outside the gene matches: 6. Germline-derived CDR1 and CDR2 are MGHRA and YSYEKL. The CDR3 spans 15 residues. Points on this clone: What it binds is not known.

The source of this sequence is an adult in good health. The chain is built from TRBV4-1 and TRBJ2-5; 7 nucleotides align to TRBD1. The source material was peripheral blood, sampled on day 0 of AZD1222 vaccination. This chain's CDR3 is CASSQERGQGETQYF. DNA of the CDR3: TGCGCCAGCAGCCAAGAGAGGGGGCAGGGGGAGACCCAGTACTTC.